The text below deals with one T cell receptor beta chain. The identical CDR3 is also encoded by other nucleotide sequences in the sample. Sequenced by immunoSEQ multiplex PCR; TCRdb stores in-frame clones only, minus some. The sample holds hundreds of thousands of clones, nearly 97% seen once. These data are taken from a study of shared clonotypes between healthy human individuals. Naivety among CD8 cells was defined by CD45RO negativity and positive CCR7 selection, thereby excluding terminally differentiated effector memory CD45RA+ cells. Deletions cut 6 bases from V and 5 bases from J, with 5 bases between. The CDR3 extends over 11 amino acids. CDR1 MGHDK and CDR2 SYGVNS come from the germline V gene.

Sequencing input: naive CD8+ T cells sorted from blood. The chain couples TRBV25-1 to TRBJ2-1; D uncertain. The receptor was derived from a woman in her thirties in good health. The CDR3 DNA is TGTGCCAGCAGCGGGCACAATGAGCAGTTCTTC. This sequence encodes CASSGHNEQFF.